Following are 26 T cell receptor beta chains from one sample sequenced in a study of cytomegalovirus exposure and HLA in healthy donors. The PCR was carried out with 60 Vbeta primers and 13 Jbeta primers. The method was immunoSEQ multiplex PCR; TCRdb's version includes in-frame clones alone and lacks a portion of them. This table lists some 75,000 clones. Sequenced sample: PBMCs. The receptors derive from a boy between 10 and 17 years old in good health and CMV-seronegative.

This chain joins TRBV4-1 and TRBJ1-2; D is perhaps TRBD1 (6 bases). This CDR3 spans 19 amino acids. The germline V and J ends were trimmed by 5 bases and 6 bases, with 31 bases remaining between them. From germline, CDR1 is MGHRA and CDR2 YSYEKL. This CDR3 reads CASSTRDRRTVSALDGYTF. The CDR3 DNA reads TGCGCCAGCAGCACTCGTGATCGGAGGACAGTATCGGCTTTAGATGGCTACACCTTC.

The CDR3 reads CAWSVYHTGELFF. The CDR3 DNA is TGTGCCTGGAGTGTTTATCACACCGGGGAGCTGTTTTTT. The chain couples TRBV30 to TRBJ2-2, with unresolved D. The CDR3 extends over 13 amino acids. V lost 0 bases, J lost 3 bases, and 5 bases lay in between. Germline values: CDR1 GTSNPN, CDR2 SVGIG (reference sequence). Complete variable domain (other parts from reference TRBV30 and TRBJ2-2): SQTIHQWPATLVQPVGSPLSLECTVEGTSNPNLYWYRQAAGRGLQLLFYSVGIGQISSEVPQNLSASRPQDRQFILSSKKLLLSDSGFYLCAWSVYHTGELFFGEGSRLTVL.

The chain uses TRBV18 and TRBJ2-5; D may be TRBD1 (6 bases). V dropped 0 bases and J dropped 5 bases, with 13 bases sitting between them. The germline V gene encodes CDR1 KGHSH and CDR2 LQKENI. This CDR3 has 15 amino acids. The chain's CDR3 is CASSPPNRVVETQYF. The CDR3 DNA follows: TGTGCCAGCTCACCACCGAACAGGGTCGTGGAGACCCAGTACTTC.

The chain carries TRBV30 and TRBJ1-5; unclear D gene. Germline CDR1 GTSNPN, CDR2 SVGIG (reference sequence). This CDR3 is 13 amino acids long. Trimming removed 1 base from V and 4 bases from J, with 8 bases in between. The chain's CDR3 is CAWSGGGNQPQHF. The CDR3, as DNA: TGTGCCTGGAGTGGAGGTGGGAATCAGCCCCAGCATTTT.

The chain combines TRBV30 with TRBJ2-3; a weak D match, TRBD2 (6 bases). The germline V and J ends were trimmed by 2 bases and 3 bases, with 15 bases remaining between them. Germline V gene lookup returns CDR1 GTSNPN and CDR2 SVGIG (reference sequence). The CDR3 totals 15 residues. The CDR3 here is CAWSTTRSLTDTQYF. In DNA, the CDR3 is TGTGCCTGGAGTACGACTAGGTCGCTTACAGATACGCAGTATTTT. Full variable domain (outside the CDR3, taken from reference TRBV30 and TRBJ2-3): SQTIHQWPATLVQPVGSPLSLECTVEGTSNPNLYWYRQAAGRGLQLLFYSVGIGQISSEVPQNLSASRPQDRQFILSSKKLLLSDSGFYLCAWSTTRSLTDTQYFGPGTRLTVL.

A remark on this clone: The junction departs from the called germline gene at one end, perhaps through a read error. V gene TRBV18 combines with J gene TRBJ2-5; no firm D call. This CDR3 is 16 amino acids long. The germline V gene has CDR1 KGHSH and CDR2 LQKENI. The CDR3 protein is CASSPPPRQIQENQYF. The CDR3 nucleotides read TGTGCCAGCTCACCCCCTCCGAGGCAGATCCAAGAGAACCAGTACTTC.

The V call is TRBV19, the J call TRBJ2-1, with TRBD2 matching 13 bases. With V trimmed by 6 bases and J by 0 bases, 5 bases remained unmatched. Looked up from germline, CDR1 is LNHDA and CDR2 is SQIVND (reference sequence). There are 17 residues in the CDR3. CDR3 sequence reads: CASRTSGRSSSYNEQFF. CDR3 nucleotide sequence: TGTGCCAGTAGGACTAGCGGGAGGTCTAGCTCCTACAATGAGCAGTTCTTC.

The genes are TRBV9 and TRBJ2-1; 10 bases are shared with TRBD2. The CDR3 sequence is 16 residues long. Trimming took 0 bases from V and 7 from J; bases not matched to a gene: 7. CDR1 is SGDLS and CDR2 is YYNGEE in the germline V gene. As DNA, the CDR3 is TGTGCCAGCAGCGTAGCTCCGGCTAGCGGGAGTAATGAGCAGTTCTTC. Translating gives CASSVAPASGSNEQFF.

J is TRBJ2-7 and V is TRBV7-3, with 10 bases lining up with TRBD1. CDR1 is SGHTA, CDR2 FQGTGA, per germline. V was pared by 5 bases and J by 0 bases, with 4 bases of the junction left unmatched. This CDR3 is 15 amino acids long. This chain's CDR3 is CASSLGTGVSYEQYF. In nucleotides, the CDR3 is TGTGCCAGCAGCCTCGGGACAGGGGTCTCCTACGAGCAGTACTTC. Together with reference TRBV7-3 and TRBJ2-7, the CDR3 gives the full variable domain: GAGVSQTPSNKVTEKGKYVELRCDPISGHTALYWYRQSLGQGPEFLIYFQGTGAADDSGLPNDRFFAVRPEGSVSTLKIQRTERGDSAVYLCASSLGTGVSYEQYFGPGTRLTVT.

The CDR3 here is CASSSDRAKQYF. CDR3 sequence (DNA): TGCGCCAGCAGCTCGGACAGGGCCAAGCAGTACTTC. This sequence joins TRBV5-1 and TRBJ2-7; 8 nucleotides line up with TRBD1. From germline, CDR1 is SGHRS and CDR2 YFSETQ. V shed 3 bases, J shed 8 bases, and the junction held 4 bases outside the gene matches. This CDR3 spans 12 amino acids.

CDR3 DNA: TGTGCCAGCAGCTCCCCGGGCACTGAAGCTTTCTTT. Translating gives CASSSPGTEAFF. This chain uses TRBV5-4 with TRBJ1-1; D gene ambiguous. The CDR3 consists of 12 residues. Trimming pared 3 bases from V and 4 bases from J, leaving 7 bases between. Per the germline V gene, CDR1 is SGHNT and CDR2 is YYREEE (reference sequence).

The chain employs TRBV6-1 and TRBJ2-1; 7 bases line up with TRBD2. CDR1 and CDR2 (germline): MNHNS, SASEGT. Germline trimming cut 8 bases from V and 5 bases from J; bases unmatched to any gene: 9. The CDR3 sequence is 14 residues long. The chain's CDR3 is CASQPGLTDNEQFF. In DNA, the CDR3 is TGTGCCAGCCAGCCGGGACTAACCGACAATGAGCAGTTCTTC.

CDR3 sequence (DNA): TGTGCCAGCAGTTTCGGGGACAGTTTCTATAATTCACCCCTCCACTTT. This translates into CASSFGDSFYNSPLHF. The gene calls are TRBV6-5 and TRBJ1-6, with 7 bases that match TRBD1. With V trimmed by 4 bases and J by 3 bases, 6 bases remained unmatched. Germline CDR1 MNHEY, CDR2 SVGAGI. The CDR3 contains 16 residues.

The CDR3 DNA sequence: TGTGCCAGCGAGTCGGAAGCAGGTGCCTACGAGCAGTACTTC. This codes for CASESEAGAYEQYF. The chain is built from TRBV2 and TRBJ2-7; the D is unclear. Per germline, CDR1 SNHLY and CDR2 FYNNEI. The CDR3 spans 14 residues. The V and J ends lost 8 bases and 2 bases respectively, with 16 bases between them.

CDR3 in DNA: TGTGCCAGCAGCCGAGAGGGGACAGGGAGGGTCACTGAAGCTTTCTTT. Translating it yields CASSREGTGRVTEAFF. The chain links TRBV7-9 to TRBJ1-1; TRBD1 aligns across 9 bases. Germline lookup yields CDR1 SEHNR and CDR2 FQNEAQ (reference sequence). Trimming at V came to 5 bases and at J to 4 bases, leaving 11 bases not matched to a gene. The CDR3 spans 16 residues.

The gene calls are TRBV14 and TRBJ1-2; 7 nucleotides match TRBD1. The length of the CDR3 is 15 residues. Trimming at V came to 0 bases and at J to 6 bases, leaving 7 bases not matched to a gene. Per germline, CDR1 SGHDN and CDR2 FVKESK. This CDR3 reads CASSQESYRGHGYTF. The CDR3 region has the DNA TGTGCCAGCAGCCAAGAATCTTACAGGGGTCATGGCTACACCTTC.

This chain links TRBV10-3 with TRBJ2-1; 7 bases fit TRBD2. This CDR3 has 16 amino acids. Germline V gene sequence: CDR1 ENHRY, CDR2 SYGVKD. Unmatched junction bases numbered 15, after V lost 4 bases and J lost 9 bases. The CDR3 DNA reads as TGTGCCATCAGTGGACGGCCAGCGGGGAGACAAGGTGAGCAGTTCTTC. Its translation: CAISGRPAGRQGEQFF.

The chain joins TRBV29-1 to TRBJ1-5, with 8 bases fitting TRBD1. The CDR3 has 14 residues. Trimming took 7 bases from V and 2 from J; bases not matched to a gene: 7. From germline, CDR1 is SQVTM and CDR2 ANQGSEA. CDR3 in amino acids: CSAGQGSGNQPQHF. The DNA for the CDR3 is TGCAGCGCTGGACAGGGCAGTGGCAATCAGCCCCAGCATTTT.

The chain links TRBV5-1 to TRBJ1-1, with 7 bases that match TRBD1. V shed 0 bases and J 4 bases; nucleotides not matched to a gene: 6. The germline gives CDR1 SGHRS, CDR2 YFSETQ. This CDR3 is 15 amino acids long. This CDR3 reads CASSLGDSRGTEAFF. CDR3 DNA: TGCGCCAGCAGCTTGGGGGACAGCCGGGGCACTGAAGCTTTCTTT.

The J gene is TRBJ1-6, the V gene TRBV9, with 7 bases identical to TRBD1. V gave up 5 bases and J gave up 12 bases; unmatched junction bases: 8. The length of the CDR3 is 13 residues. CDR1 SGDLS and CDR2 YYNGEE come from the germline V gene. CDR3 loop: CASRATGAGPLHF. Written as DNA, the CDR3 is TGTGCCAGCAGAGCCACAGGGGCCGGACCCCTCCACTTT.

The J gene is TRBJ2-7, the V gene TRBV15, with TRBD2 matching over 9 bases. The trim removed 2 bases at V and 2 bases at J, leaving 16 bases unmatched. The CDR3 has 19 residues. The V gene's germline CDR1 is LNHNV and CDR2 YYDKDF (reference sequence). CDR3 sequence (DNA): TGTGCCACCAGCAGACATCCGGGACTAGCAAAATTAACCGCCTACGAGCAGTACTTC. It encodes CATSRHPGLAKLTAYEQYF.

The V and J genes are TRBV18 and TRBJ2-3; the match to TRBD2 covers 11 bases. The CDR3 is made up of 16 amino acids. The V and J ends lost 5 bases and 4 bases, in that order; junction bases with no gene match: 8. CDR1 and CDR2 from the germline V gene are KGHSH and LQKENI. DNA of the CDR3: TGTGCCAGCTCAACCCGAACTAGCGGGGGCCCAGATACGCAGTATTTT. This encodes CASSTRTSGGPDTQYF.

Of note for this clone: The junction departs from the called germline gene at one end, perhaps through a read error. The rearrangement joins TRBV29-1 to TRBJ2-3; D is perhaps TRBD1 (5 bases). The CDR3 loop spans 14 amino acids. Looked up from germline, CDR1 is SQVTM and CDR2 is ANQGSEA. The CDR3 coding sequence is TGCAGCGTTGTCGTACTGGGGCTAGTCGATAAGCAGTATTTT. Protein sequence: CSVVVLGLVDKQYF.

This chain links TRBV5-4 with TRBJ1-1, with TRBD1 identical over 8 bases. Per the germline V gene, CDR1 is SGHNT and CDR2 is YYREEE (reference sequence). The V and J ends lost 4 bases and 2 bases, in that order; junction bases with no gene match: 7. CDR3 size: 15 residues. CDR3 DNA sequence: TGTGCCAGCAGCGGTGGAGGACAGGGCAACACTGAAGCTTTCTTT. It specifies CASSGGGQGNTEAFF.

V and J are TRBV10-3 and TRBJ2-5; possible D gene TRBD1, 6 bases. Trimming pared 4 bases from V and 5 bases from J, leaving 17 bases between. Germline V gene sequence: CDR1 ENHRY, CDR2 SYGVKD. The CDR3 is made up of 15 amino acids. CDR3 residues: CAISALEQGRETQYF. The CDR3 coding sequence is TGTGCCATCAGTGCCCTGGAACAGGGAAGGGAGACCCAGTACTTC.

The rearrangement uses TRBV29-1 and TRBJ2-5; 8 bases line up with TRBD2. CDR3 length equals 13 residues. The ends lost 2 bases at V and 5 bases at J; junction bases unmatched: 4. Germline CDR1 and CDR2: SQVTM and ANQGSEA. This CDR3 reads CSVESRLAETQYF. DNA of the CDR3: TGCAGCGTTGAATCACGACTAGCGGAGACCCAGTACTTC.